These T cell receptor beta chains were read from a single sample in a study of tumor-infiltrating lymphocytes in oesophageal squamous cell carcinoma. TCRdb re-analysed the PCR reads in MiXCR, keeping a single row per CDR3 protein. The sample has 9,000 to 13,000 distinct CDR3 sequences; about 60% are singletons. The sample taken for sequencing was esophageal tumor tissue. The receptors were gathered from a male donor with esophageal squamous cell carcinoma. CDR3s include the opening cysteine and the closing phenylalanine or tryptophan. Each record gives: clone size, J gene, D gene, V gene, CDR3 DNA, CDR3 protein. D genes are given only for firm matches. Clone size is stated in some rows and not others, as once, few, many or a class when expanded.

NA,TRBJ2-1,TRBD2,TRBV19,TGTGCCAGTAGTCCACTAGCGGGAGGGTTCTATGAGCAGTTCTTC,CASSPLAGGFYEQFF
few,TRBJ1-5,TRBD1,TRBV23-1,TGCGCCAGCAGTCAATCGTGGTTAGCAGGGACAGGGAGCCATCAGCCCCAGCATTTT,CASSQSWLAGTGSHQPQHF
NA,TRBJ2-3,TRBD2,TRBV11-2,TGTGCCAGCAGCCCCCGGGAGGCCCATCGCACAGATACGCAGTATTTT,CASSPREAHRTDTQYF
NA,TRBJ1-1,NA,TRBV7-9,TGTGCCAGCGTCAACCACCAAACACGACCCGAAGGGGCTTTCTTT,CASVNHQTRPEGAFF
NA,TRBJ2-7,TRBD2,TRBV7-2,TGTGCCAGCAGCTTAGAGCGGGAGTCCTACGAGCAGTACTTC,CASSLERESYEQYF
NA,TRBJ2-1,NA,TRBV7-2,TGTGCCAGCAGCCTCCGACAGGAGGGGAATGAGCAGTTCTTC,CASSLRQEGNEQFF
few,TRBJ2-1,NA,TRBV20-1,TGCAGTGCTACGCAGTCCGGTGGGCAGTTCTTC,CSATQSGGQFF
NA,TRBJ2-3,NA,TRBV10-3,TGTGCCATCAGGAACCCTGGGGCCCCTACGCAGTATTTT,CAIRNPGAPTQYF
few,TRBJ2-3,NA,TRBV24-1,TGTGCCACCAGTGTCAGTACAGATACGCAGTATTTT,CATSVSTDTQYF
many,TRBJ2-3,TRBD2,TRBV11-2,TGTGCCAGCAGCCGCCGGACTAGCGGGAGTTCAGGCACAGATACGCAGTATTTT,CASSRRTSGSSGTDTQYF
many,TRBJ2-1,TRBD2,TRBV7-2,TGTGCCAGCAGCAGCGGACTAGTTGGGTACAATGAGCAGTTCTTC,CASSSGLVGYNEQFF
NA,TRBJ2-3,TRBD2,TRBV10-2,TGCGCCAGCAGAAGGACTAGCGGGCTCGGAGATACGCAGTATTTT,CASRRTSGLGDTQYF
NA,TRBJ2-5,TRBD2,TRBV7-6,TGTGCCAGCAGTTCCACTAGCGAAAGCTCCTACAATGAGCAGTACTTC,CASSSTSESSYNEQYF
NA,TRBJ2-1,NA,TRBV11-2,TGTGCCAGCAGCCTCCCCCGCAATGAGCAGTTCTTC,CASSLPRNEQFF
few,TRBJ2-3,TRBD1,TRBV12-3/TRBV12-4,TGTGCCAGCAGAAGACAGGGGCTCACAGATACGCAGTATTTT,CASRRQGLTDTQYF
medium-sized,TRBJ2-5,NA,TRBV11-2,TGTGCCAGCAGCTTAAGGTCGGGAGTAGGTCAAGAGACCCAGTACTTC,CASSLRSGVGQETQYF
NA,TRBJ2-7,TRBD1,TRBV7-2,TGTGCCAGCAGGGAGACCGGGACAGGCCCCGAGCAGTACTTC,CASRETGTGPEQYF
NA,TRBJ2-5,NA,TRBV7-3,TGTGCCAGCAGCTTAATGTCCGGGTGGGGGACCCAGTACTTC,CASSLMSGWGTQYF
NA,TRBJ2-5,NA,TRBV28,TGTGCCAGCAGTGCGTTTGGGAGTAATTCACCCCTCCACTTC,CASSAFGSNSPLHF
few,TRBJ2-5,NA,TRBV11-2,TGTGCCAGCAGCTTTCGGGGATTAGAGACCCAGTACTTC,CASSFRGLETQYF
NA,TRBJ1-6,NA,TRBV28,TGTGCCAGCAGTCGGACTAGCGGATCCTACGAGCAGTACTTT,CASSRTSGSYEQYF
NA,TRBJ2-7,NA,TRBV7-2,TGTGCCAGCACCCCAGGCTACGAGCAGTACTTC,CASTPGYEQYF
NA,TRBJ2-5,NA,TRBV7-2,TGTGCCAGCAGCTTAGATCGGGAGACCCAGTACTTC,CASSLDRETQYF
NA,TRBJ2-3,TRBD2,TRBV6-1,TGTGCCAGCACAGGACTAGCGGGGGACACAGATACGCAGTATTTT,CASTGLAGDTDTQYF
NA,TRBJ2-3,TRBD2,TRBV7-8,TGTGCCAGCAGCCTCTCCGGGGGGGGGGCGGTTATGCAGTATTTT,CASSLSGGGAVMQYF
many,TRBJ2-2,NA,TRBV6-6,TGTGCCAGCAGTTACAACCAGGGGGGGACCGGGGAGCTGTTTTTT,CASSYNQGGTGELFF
NA,TRBJ2-4,NA,TRBV6-2/TRBV6-3,TGTGCCAGCGCAAAACAGGGTGGCTCAGCCAAAAACATTCAGTACTTC,CASAKQGGSAKNIQYF
NA,TRBJ2-2,TRBD2,TRBV11-3,TGTGCCAGCAGGGTATCGGGGGGGGCCATCGGGGAGCTGTTTTTT,CASRVSGGAIGELFF
medium-sized,TRBJ2-3,NA,TRBV12-3/TRBV12-4,TGTGCCAGCAGCACCAGACGGGGGGCGGGCACAGATACGCAGTATTTT,CASSTRRGAGTDTQYF
many,TRBJ2-2,TRBD2,TRBV12-5,TGTGCTAGTGGTTTGGCTGGGTTCCGACCGACTAGCGGGAGGGCCGAGACCGGGGAGCTGTTTTTT,CASGLAGFRPTSGRAETGELFF
NA,TRBJ2-1,NA,TRBV7-6,TGTGCCAGCAGCCCAGGGGAGAGGGGCGCAGGGAATGAGCAGTTCTTC,CASSPGERGAGNEQFF
NA,TRBJ2-7,NA,TRBV7-6,TGTGCTAGCAGCTTGGGCGGAAGCTCCTACAATGAGCAGTACTTC,CASSLGGSSYNEQYF
NA,TRBJ2-1,TRBD1,TRBV11-1,TGTGCCAGCAGCTCGACAGGGTGGGATGAGCAGTTCTTC,CASSSTGWDEQFF
NA,TRBJ2-1,NA,TRBV29-1,TGCAGCGTTGAGTCAAGCTCCTACAATGAGCAGTTCTTC,CSVESSSYNEQFF
NA,TRBJ2-7,NA,TRBV7-9,TGTGCCAGCAGCCTAGGCCTAGGTCCCTACGAGCAGTACTTC,CASSLGLGPYEQYF
medium-sized,TRBJ1-3,NA,TRBV28,TGTGCCAGCAGTTTATATCAGGGAAACACCATATATTTT,CASSLYQGNTIYF
NA,TRBJ2-1,TRBD2,TRBV7-2,TGTGCCAGCAGCTCAAGGTTGACTAGCTGGGTGAGCTCCTACAATGAGCAGTTCTTC,CASSSRLTSWVSSYNEQFF
few,TRBJ2-7,NA,TRBV7-4,TGTGCCAGCAGGCCATCGGACAGCAGTTCCTACGAGCAGTACTTC,CASRPSDSSSYEQYF
NA,TRBJ1-2,NA,TRBV7-3,TGTGCCAGCAGCCCGGACGGGAACTATGGCTACACCTTC,CASSPDGNYGYTF
NA,TRBJ2-5,NA,TRBV7-9,TGTGCCAGCAGCTTAGACTCCCCGCCAAGGGGTGAGCAGTACTTC,CASSLDSPPRGEQYF
NA,TRBJ2-1,NA,TRBV6-5,TGTGCCAGCAGTGAAAAGCAGGTCGACAATGAGCAGTTCTTC,CASSEKQVDNEQFF
few,TRBJ2-3,NA,TRBV6-1,TGTGCCAGCAGTGAGGGGGCGGGGAGCACAGATACGCAGTATTTT,CASSEGAGSTDTQYF
NA,TRBJ2-3,NA,TRBV7-3,TGTGCCAGCAGCTTAACTAGCGACACCACAGATACGCAGTATTTT,CASSLTSDTTDTQYF
few,TRBJ2-1,NA,TRBV7-8,TGTGCCAGCAGCTTTTCACAGAACAATGAGCAGTTCTTC,CASSFSQNNEQFF
NA,TRBJ2-3,NA,TRBV12-5,TGTGCTAGTGGTTTGTCTGGGGAGCTGTATTTT,CASGLSGELYF
NA,TRBJ2-3,TRBD2,TRBV7-2,TGTGCCAGCAGCTTGAGCGGGACCCCGCAGTATTTT,CASSLSGTPQYF
NA,TRBJ2-1,TRBD2,TRBV5-6,TGTGCCAGCAGCCTAGGACTAGTCAGGAATGAGCAGTTCTTC,CASSLGLVRNEQFF
many,TRBJ2-5,TRBD1,TRBV6-1,TGTGCCAGCAGCTTAGAATACAGGGGGGCGAGTGAGCAGTACTTC,CASSLEYRGASEQYF
NA,TRBJ2-7,NA,TRBV7-2,TGTGCCAGCAGCTTACACGGGACTGGTCTGTTAGAGCAGTACTTC,CASSLHGTGLLEQYF
few,TRBJ2-1,NA,TRBV7-6,TGTGCCAGCAGACCTGCCGCCGGGCCCGCACGCAATGAGCAGTTCTTC,CASRPAAGPARNEQFF
NA,TRBJ2-1,NA,TRBV7-2,TGTGCCAGCAGCCCCCGACTAGACTCCTACAATGAGCAGTTCTTC,CASSPRLDSYNEQFF
NA,TRBJ2-1,NA,TRBV7-3,TGTGCCAGCAGCTTAAGTCGCTACAATGAGCAGTTCTTC,CASSLSRYNEQFF
NA,TRBJ2-7,NA,TRBV6-6,TGTGCCAGCAGTTACGGTCTAAGTACCTACGAGCAGTACTTC,CASSYGLSTYEQYF